A selection of T cell receptor beta chains follows, all from one sample in a study of identical twins. Using its own MiXCR run on the 5' RACE reads, TCRdb lists one record per CDR3 protein. Of roughly 700,000 distinct CDR3 sequences detected, about 9.4% appear once; the ten largest clones hold 0.8% to 1%. These data are also associated with another study on yellow fever vaccine responses in identical twins.

Material: PBMCs. These receptor sequences come from a woman aged 18-35 years in good health. Both conserved end residues are part of each CDR3.

j_call,v_call,cdr3_aa
TRBJ1-1,TRBV9,CASSPRGPTEAFF
TRBJ2-7,TRBV20-1,CSAREDPFYEQYF
TRBJ2-7,TRBV12-3/TRBV12-4,CASRKTRESDEQYF
TRBJ2-1,TRBV7-8,CASSLAWRGYGDEQFF
TRBJ2-7,TRBV5-1,CASSLAAKTYEQYF
TRBJ2-3,TRBV11-2,CASSLVGRPSTDTQYF
TRBJ2-7,TRBV12-3/TRBV12-4,CASSPGQRELYEQYF
TRBJ1-1,TRBV15,CATSRDGTGTEAFF
TRBJ2-2,TRBV5-1,CASSERQGTGELFF
TRBJ2-3,TRBV10-3,CAIKKRGGREDTQYF
TRBJ1-1,TRBV6-2/TRBV6-3,CASTLGVRTEAFF
TRBJ2-1,TRBV5-1,CASSLAQGQGISGQFF
TRBJ2-5,TRBV5-1,CASSLFAGAKETQYF
TRBJ1-6,TRBV5-5,CASSLIRGGPGDF
TRBJ1-4,TRBV5-5,CASSPPDSNEKLFF
TRBJ2-7,TRBV12-3/TRBV12-4,CASSLGLGTGWNEQYF
TRBJ2-4,TRBV28,CASSRGQGEYIQYF